The 14 T cell receptor beta chains below were found in one sample sequenced in a study of blood T cell repertoires in COVID-19. TCRdb's copy holds only in-frame clones and misses some; the assay was immunoSEQ multiplex PCR. The profile covers some 220,000 clones, with 70% to 90% appearing a single time and roughly 2.8% taken by the ten largest. Sample: peripheral blood. The source of these receptors is a middle-aged man who had recovered from COVID-19.

The rearrangement links TRBV11-2 to TRBJ2-7; 11 bases align to TRBD2. In germline, CDR1 is SGHAT, CDR2 FQNNGV. CDR3 size: 15 residues. Losses at the gene ends were 5 bases for V and 5 bases for J; bases not matched to a gene: 8. CDR3 nucleotide sequence: TGTGCCAGCAGCGTACTAGCGGGAGTTGTGAACGAGCAGTACTTC. Protein product: CASSVLAGVVNEQYF.

V usage is TRBV4-1 and J usage is TRBJ2-1, with D possibly TRBD2 on 7 matching bases. CDR1 is MGHRA, CDR2 YSYEKL, per germline. Trimming pared 0 bases from V and 9 bases from J, leaving 15 bases between. This CDR3 spans 15 amino acids. For the CDR3, the DNA is TGCGCCAGCAGCCAAGAAGGGGGGAGGGCCCCTGAGCAGTTCTTC. Translation gives CASSQEGGRAPEQFF.

This clone was detected a few times. Here the CDR3 reads CASSLTNTGAYEQYF. The CDR3 bases are TGTGCCAGCTCACTCACCAACACAGGGGCCTACGAGCAGTACTTC. The V gene is TRBV18, the J gene TRBJ2-7; TRBD1 agrees at 7 bases. The V gene's germline CDR1 is KGHSH and CDR2 LQKENI. V lost 4 bases and J lost 2; bases outside the gene matches: 8. The CDR3 consists of 15 residues.

J is TRBJ1-3 and V is TRBV19, with a weak D call TRBD1 (6 bases). Germline V gene lookup returns CDR1 LNHDA and CDR2 SQIVND (reference sequence). The V and J ends lost 5 bases and 4 bases respectively, with 12 bases between them. This CDR3 spans 14 amino acids. This chain's CDR3 is CASSLQGRGNTIYF. In DNA, the CDR3 is TGTGCCAGTAGTCTACAGGGTCGAGGAAACACCATATATTTT. Together with reference TRBV19 and TRBJ1-3, the CDR3 gives the full variable domain: DGGITQSPKYLFRKEGQNVTLSCEQNLNHDAMYWYRQDPGQGLRLIYYSQIVNDFQKGDIAEGYSVSREKKESFPLTVTSAQKNPTAFYLCASSLQGRGNTIYFGEGSWLTVV.

The chain carries TRBV19 and TRBJ2-5; unclear D gene. Germline values: CDR1 LNHDA, CDR2 SQIVND (reference sequence). The CDR3 totals 15 residues. Trimming pared 2 bases from V and 2 bases from J, leaving 12 bases between. The DNA for the CDR3 is TGTGCCAGTAGTATAAGTCTCGGGTTGCAAGAGACCCAGTACTTC. This translates into CASSISLGLQETQYF. The entire variable domain, with the rest obtained from reference TRBV19 and TRBJ2-5, is as follows: DGGITQSPKYLFRKEGQNVTLSCEQNLNHDAMYWYRQDPGQGLRLIYYSQIVNDFQKGDIAEGYSVSREKKESFPLTVTSAQKNPTAFYLCASSISLGLQETQYFGPGTRLLVL.

The CDR3 sequence: CASSTGGANEKLFF. CDR3 sequence (DNA): TGTGCCAGCAGTACAGGGGGCGCGAATGAAAAACTGTTTTTT. The chain recombines TRBV6-5 with TRBJ1-4; 9 nucleotides align to TRBD1. The CDR3 covers 14 residues. Germline-derived CDR1 and CDR2 are MNHEY and SVGAGI. V was pared by 5 bases and J by 5 bases, with 3 bases of the junction left unmatched.

The V and J genes are TRBV6-5 and TRBJ2-7, with 7 bases lining up with TRBD1. V trimming: 6 bases; J trimming: 4 bases; junction bases outside the gene matches: 6. The CDR3 extends over 13 amino acids. Germline V gene sequence: CDR1 MNHEY, CDR2 SVGAGI. CDR3 bases: TGTGCCAGCAGCCAAAGGGGGCCTTACGAGCAGTACTTC. Translated, it gives CASSQRGPYEQYF.

The genes are TRBV14 and TRBJ2-6; 7 bases are shared with TRBD1. The CDR3 loop spans 14 amino acids. The trim removed 9 bases at V and 4 bases at J, leaving 6 bases unmatched. Germline V gene sequence: CDR1 SGHDN, CDR2 FVKESK. Written as DNA, the CDR3 is TGTGCCAGTAGACAGGGTGCCGGGGCCAACGTCCTGACTTTC. This gives the protein CASRQGAGANVLTF.

The chain couples TRBV7-9 to TRBJ2-5, with 9 bases identical to TRBD2. The CDR3 extends over 17 amino acids. V was pared by 5 bases and J by 2 bases, with 12 bases of the junction left unmatched. Germline lookup yields CDR1 SEHNR and CDR2 FQNEAQ (reference sequence). CDR3 sequence: CASSPKRGLAGQETQYF. The CDR3 region has the DNA TGTGCCAGCAGCCCAAAGCGGGGTCTAGCGGGACAAGAGACCCAGTACTTC.

This chain uses TRBV4-2 with TRBJ1-6, with TRBD1 matching over 7 bases. The V and J ends lost 2 bases and 9 bases, in that order; junction bases with no gene match: 7. The CDR3 has 15 residues. Germline V gene data show CDR1 as LGHNA and CDR2 as YNFKEQ. CDR3 residues: CASSQPEQGSSPLHF. The CDR3, as DNA: TGTGCCAGCAGCCAACCCGAACAGGGGAGTTCACCCCTCCACTTT.

The V call is TRBV27, the J call TRBJ2-1; no definite D call. Germline values: CDR1 MNHEY, CDR2 SMNVEV (reference sequence). V lost 9 bases to trimming and J lost 0 bases, with 9 bases between them. CDR3 length equals 13 residues. The CDR3 loop reads CASARSSYNEQFF. In DNA, the CDR3 is TGTGCCAGTGCACGGAGCTCCTACAATGAGCAGTTCTTC.

The V call is TRBV28, the J call TRBJ2-2, with D perhaps TRBD2 (5 bases). The CDR3 spans 12 residues. The germline V and J ends were trimmed by 5 bases and 9 bases, with 10 bases remaining between them. The germline CDR1 and CDR2 sequences are MDHEN and SYDVKM. CDR3 DNA sequence: TGTGCCAGCAGTAGCGGTGTTTGGGAGCTGTTTTTT. Its protein is CASSSGVWELFF.

The V call is TRBV5-1, the J call TRBJ1-1, with a possible D match to TRBD1 (5 bases). V lost 1 base, J lost 2 bases, and 15 bases lay in between. The CDR3 covers 16 residues. The germline CDR1 and CDR2 sequences are SGHRS and YFSETQ. In nucleotides, the CDR3 is TGCGCCAGCAGCTTGACGTCAGGGTCGTTAAACACTGAAGCTTTCTTT. Its translation is CASSLTSGSLNTEAFF.

This clone was detected only once. The rearrangement uses TRBV3-1 (or the pseudogene TRBV3-2) and TRBJ1-6; 11 bases map to TRBD1. J lost 6 bases, V lost 5 bases, and 12 bases had no gene match. Germline V gene sequence: CDR1 LGHDT, CDR2 YNNKEL (reference sequence). The CDR3 is 18 amino acids. DNA of the CDR3: TGTGCCAGCAGCGCCCGGGACAGGGGGGGATATGGTAATTCACCCCTCCACTTT. This gives the protein CASSARDRGGYGNSPLHF.